Presented here are 8 T cell receptor beta chains from one specimen sequenced in a study of shared clonotypes between healthy human individuals. TCRdb's table, derived via immunoSEQ multiplex PCR, lists solely in-frame clones and lacks some. The data hold approximately 2.1 million clones, with 85% to 95% observed a single time. The sequencing sample was made of naive CD4+ T cells from PBMCs. The subset is: CD45RA+ positively selected. Every receptor here comes from a young man in good health. Some clones in this sample may be carry-over from other donors' samples.

This clone was counted once. The V call is TRBV19, the J call TRBJ1-4; D remains unclear. The CDR3 is 14 residues long. Germline-derived CDR1 and CDR2 are LNHDA and SQIVND (reference sequence). Between the trimmed V and J ends, which lost 7 bases and 4 bases, there was a span of 13 bases. Here the CDR3 reads CASTLDGNNEKLFF. The CDR3 DNA reads TGTGCCAGTACCCTGGACGGAAATAATGAAAAACTGTTTTTT. Looking up the rest from reference TRBV19 and TRBJ1-4 gives the full variable domain: DGGITQSPKYLFRKEGQNVTLSCEQNLNHDAMYWYRQDPGQGLRLIYYSQIVNDFQKGDIAEGYSVSREKKESFPLTVTSAQKNPTAFYLCASTLDGNNEKLFFGSGTQLSVL.

The chain employs TRBV1 and TRBJ2-1; the listed D gene, TRBD1, was not tested against the DNA. TRBV1 is assigned pseudogene status. The CDR3 loop spans 19 amino acids. The CDR3 coding sequence is TGCACCAGCAGCCAAGGGGGACAGGGTCCCCTGCTCCGGGTTTATCGGCAGTTCTTC. Amino acids: CTSSQGGQGPLLRVYRQFF.

The V gene is TRBV4-1, the J gene TRBJ2-1, with 7 bases lining up with TRBD1. This CDR3 is 16 amino acids long. J lost 9 bases, V lost 4 bases, and 15 bases had no gene match. Germline V gives CDR1 MGHRA, CDR2 YSYEKL. CDR3 in DNA: TGCGCCAGCAGCCGAGCCGGGGACAGTATATTCAGTGAGCAGTTCTTC. It codes for CASSRAGDSIFSEQFF.

CDR3 amino acids: CASSLSGSRANVLTF. The CDR3 coding sequence is TGTGCCAGCAGTTTATCGGGATCTCGGGCCAACGTCCTGACTTTC. The rearrangement uses TRBV28 and TRBJ2-6; tentative D call: TRBD2 (5 bases). Trimming took off 1 base at V and 5 bases at J, with 9 bases between the two ends. Germline-derived CDR1 and CDR2 are MDHEN and SYDVKM. The CDR3 is 15 amino acids.

This clone was counted once. The rearrangement uses TRBV7-2 and TRBJ2-7, with 9 bases that match TRBD2. The V gene end was trimmed by 6 bases and the J gene end by 3 bases; junction bases not matched to a gene: 3. Germline V gene sequence: CDR1 SGHTA, CDR2 FQGNSA. CDR3 size: 13 residues. In DNA form, the CDR3 reads TGTGCCAGCAGTTCTAGCGGGATCTACGAGCAGTACTTC. Translation gives CASSSSGIYEQYF.

V and J are TRBV28 and TRBJ1-1; D gene ambiguous. Germline values: CDR1 MDHEN, CDR2 SYDVKM. V was clipped by 4 bases and J by 6 bases, with 30 bases between them. This CDR3 contains 19 residues. The CDR3 coding sequence is TGTGCCAGCAGTTCCCCGAGGGCGAAGTTGTCTGTCGATGTCGCTGAAGCTTTCTTT. It translates to CASSSPRAKLSVDVAEAFF.

The chain uses TRBV6-1 and TRBJ2-3; TRBD2 might be the D (6 bases). The ends were cut back, 0 bases at V and 0 bases at J, with 16 bases in the middle. This CDR3 is built from 18 residues. The germline gives CDR1 MNHNS, CDR2 SASEGT. This CDR3 is CASSEALAAVTSTDTQYF. DNA of the CDR3: TGTGCCAGCAGTGAAGCACTAGCTGCCGTTACTAGCACAGATACGCAGTATTTT.

The rearrangement uses TRBV5-1 and TRBJ2-5; TRBD2 matches 15 bases. V was pared by 4 bases and J by 4 bases, with 5 bases of the junction left unmatched. The germline gives CDR1 SGHRS, CDR2 YFSETQ. There are 16 residues in the CDR3. CDR3: CASSPGLAGGVETQYF. CDR3 bases: TGCGCCAGCAGCCCGGGACTAGCGGGAGGAGTAGAGACCCAGTACTTC.